Given below is one TCR beta chain in context. TCRdb passed the 5' RACE reads through MiXCR, listing each CDR3 protein once. The sample yields over 130,000 distinct CDR3 sequences, 44% seen once. The record originates from a study of CD8 T cells in ankylosing spondylitis. The junction had 8 bases not matched to a gene; V was cut back by 3 bases and J by 5 bases. The CDR3 is 15 residues long. In germline, CDR1 is LNHDA, CDR2 SQIVND (reference sequence). The sample comprised synovial fluid, either unsorted or a sorted T cell fraction (not recorded which). The chain couples TRBV19 to TRBJ1-1, with 8 bases fitting TRBD1. The TCR originated in a male donor with ankylosing spondylitis. CDR3 sequence (DNA): TGTGCCAGTAGTATTTCGTGGCAGGGGGCGACTGAAGCTTTCTTT. Amino acids: CASSISWQGATEAFF. Supplemented by reference TRBV19 and TRBJ1-1, the full variable domain reads DGGITQSPKYLFRKEGQNVTLSCEQNLNHDAMYWYRQDPGQGLRLIYYSQIVNDFQKGDIAEGYSVSREKKESFPLTVTSAQKNPTAFYLCASSISWQGATEAFFGQGTRLTVV.